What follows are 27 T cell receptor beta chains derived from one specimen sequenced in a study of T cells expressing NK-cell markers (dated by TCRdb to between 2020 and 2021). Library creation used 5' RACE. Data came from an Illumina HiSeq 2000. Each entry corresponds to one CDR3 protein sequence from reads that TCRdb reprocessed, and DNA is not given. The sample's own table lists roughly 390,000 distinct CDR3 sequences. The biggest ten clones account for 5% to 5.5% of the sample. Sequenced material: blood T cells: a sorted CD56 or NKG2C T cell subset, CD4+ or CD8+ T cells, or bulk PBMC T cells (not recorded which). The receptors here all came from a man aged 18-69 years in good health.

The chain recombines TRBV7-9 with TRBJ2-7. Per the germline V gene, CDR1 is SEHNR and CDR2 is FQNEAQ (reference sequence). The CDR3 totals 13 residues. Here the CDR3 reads CASSHTGKYEQYF.

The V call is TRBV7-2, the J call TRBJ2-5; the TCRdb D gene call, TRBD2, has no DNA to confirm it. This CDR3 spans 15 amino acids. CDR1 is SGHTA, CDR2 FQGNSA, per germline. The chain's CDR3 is CASSSVGTSSETQYF. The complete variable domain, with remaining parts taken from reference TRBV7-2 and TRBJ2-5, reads GAGVSQSPSNKVTEKGKDVELRCDPISGHTALYWYRQSLGQGLEFLIYFQGNSAPDKSGLPSDRFSAERTGGSVSTLTIQRTQQEDSAVYLCASSSVGTSSETQYFGPGTRLLVL.

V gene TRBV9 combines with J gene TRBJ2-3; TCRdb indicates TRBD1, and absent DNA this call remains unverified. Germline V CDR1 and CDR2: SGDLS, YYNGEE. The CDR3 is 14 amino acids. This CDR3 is CASSVGPQSDTQYF.

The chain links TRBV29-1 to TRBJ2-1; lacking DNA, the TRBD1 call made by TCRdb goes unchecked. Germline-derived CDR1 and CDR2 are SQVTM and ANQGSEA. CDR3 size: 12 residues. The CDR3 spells CSARGRINEQFF.

The CDR3 loop is CSARAKEGAGGTHSPLHF. The genes are TRBV20-1 and TRBJ1-6; TCRdb returns TRBD1, unconfirmable since there is no DNA. CDR3 length: 18 residues. CDR1 is DFQATT, CDR2 SNEGSKA, per germline (reference sequence).

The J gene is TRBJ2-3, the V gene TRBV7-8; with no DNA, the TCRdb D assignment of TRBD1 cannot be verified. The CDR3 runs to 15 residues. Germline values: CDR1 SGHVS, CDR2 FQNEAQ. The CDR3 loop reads CASSLPGSSTDTQYF.

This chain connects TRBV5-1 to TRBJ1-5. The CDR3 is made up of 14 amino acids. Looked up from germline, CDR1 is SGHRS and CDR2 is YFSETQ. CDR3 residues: CASSLSPGPMAQHF.

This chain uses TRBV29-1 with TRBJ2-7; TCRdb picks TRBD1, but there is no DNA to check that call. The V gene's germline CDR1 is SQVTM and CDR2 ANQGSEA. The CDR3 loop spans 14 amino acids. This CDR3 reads CSVSAGRLSYEQYF.

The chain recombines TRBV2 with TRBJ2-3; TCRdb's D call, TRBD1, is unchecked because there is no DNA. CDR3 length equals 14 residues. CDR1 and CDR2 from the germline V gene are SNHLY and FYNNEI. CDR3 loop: CASTPRGHEDTQYF.

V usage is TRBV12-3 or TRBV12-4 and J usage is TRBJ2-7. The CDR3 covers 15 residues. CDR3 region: CASSLETGGYYEQYF.

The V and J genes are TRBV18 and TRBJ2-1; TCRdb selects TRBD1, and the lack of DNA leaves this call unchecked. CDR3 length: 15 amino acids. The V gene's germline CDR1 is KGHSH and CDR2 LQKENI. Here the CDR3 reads CASSNRAGGINEQFF.

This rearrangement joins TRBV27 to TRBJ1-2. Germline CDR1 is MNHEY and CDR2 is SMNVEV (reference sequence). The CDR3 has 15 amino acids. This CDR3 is CASSLNGKLNYGYTF.

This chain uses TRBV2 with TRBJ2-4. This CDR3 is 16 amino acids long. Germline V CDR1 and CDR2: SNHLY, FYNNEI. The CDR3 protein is CASSEGQGVTKNIQYF.

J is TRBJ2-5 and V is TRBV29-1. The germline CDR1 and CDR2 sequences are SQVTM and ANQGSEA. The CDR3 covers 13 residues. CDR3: CSVEVPPKETQYF.

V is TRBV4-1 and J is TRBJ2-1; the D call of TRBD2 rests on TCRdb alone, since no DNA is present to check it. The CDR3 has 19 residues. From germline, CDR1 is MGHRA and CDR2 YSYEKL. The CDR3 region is CASSREGYMGGILMDEQFF.

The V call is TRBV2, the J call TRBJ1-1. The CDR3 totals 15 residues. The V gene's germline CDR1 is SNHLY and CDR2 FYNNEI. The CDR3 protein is CASSKILVVNTEAFF.

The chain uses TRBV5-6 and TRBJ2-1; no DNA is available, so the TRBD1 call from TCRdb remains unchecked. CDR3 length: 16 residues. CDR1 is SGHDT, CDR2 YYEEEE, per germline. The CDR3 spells CASTFSPSGTGYEQFF.

The CDR3 loop is CASRRDRRTDTQYF. J is TRBJ2-3 and V is TRBV7-2; TCRdb indicates TRBD1, and absent DNA this call remains unverified. Germline V gene lookup returns CDR1 SGHTA and CDR2 FQGNSA. The CDR3 runs 14 residues.

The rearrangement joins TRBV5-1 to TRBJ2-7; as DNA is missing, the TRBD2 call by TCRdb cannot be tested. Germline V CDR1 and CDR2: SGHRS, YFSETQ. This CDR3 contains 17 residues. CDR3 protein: CASSLDGLAGGSYEQYF.

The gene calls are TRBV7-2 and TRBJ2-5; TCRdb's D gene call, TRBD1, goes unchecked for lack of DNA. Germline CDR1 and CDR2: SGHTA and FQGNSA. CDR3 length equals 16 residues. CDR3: CASSSQQGLAQETQYF.

The CDR3 spells CASTPGTKSPLHF. The chain has TRBV5-1 and TRBJ1-6; there is no DNA to check the TCRdb D call of TRBD1. The germline V gene encodes CDR1 SGHRS and CDR2 YFSETQ. The CDR3 sequence is 13 residues long.

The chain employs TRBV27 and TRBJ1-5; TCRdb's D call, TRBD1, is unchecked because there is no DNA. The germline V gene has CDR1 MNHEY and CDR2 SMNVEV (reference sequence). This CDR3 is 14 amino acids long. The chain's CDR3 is CASKQGAISQPQHF.

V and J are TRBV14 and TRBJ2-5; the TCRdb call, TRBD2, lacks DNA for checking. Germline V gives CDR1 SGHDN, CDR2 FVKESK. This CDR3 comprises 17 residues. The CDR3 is CASSYGGGVESKETQYF. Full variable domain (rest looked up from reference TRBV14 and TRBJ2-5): EAGVTQFPSHSVIEKGQTVTLRCDPISGHDNLYWYRRVMGKEIKFLLHFVKESKQDESGMPNNRFLAERTGGTYSTLKVQPAELEDSGVYFCASSYGGGVESKETQYFGPGTRLLVL.

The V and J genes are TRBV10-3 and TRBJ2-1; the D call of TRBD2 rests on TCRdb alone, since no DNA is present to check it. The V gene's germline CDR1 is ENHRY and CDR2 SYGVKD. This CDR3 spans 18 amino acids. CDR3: CAISDLLRGGLSYNEQFF.

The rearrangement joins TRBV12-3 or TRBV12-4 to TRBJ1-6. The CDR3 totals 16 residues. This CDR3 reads CASSPQIQTYNSPLHF.

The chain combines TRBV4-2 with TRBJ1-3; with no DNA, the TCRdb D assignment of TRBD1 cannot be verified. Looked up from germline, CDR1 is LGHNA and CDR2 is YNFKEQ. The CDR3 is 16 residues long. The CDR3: CASSQQTGPGGNTIYF.

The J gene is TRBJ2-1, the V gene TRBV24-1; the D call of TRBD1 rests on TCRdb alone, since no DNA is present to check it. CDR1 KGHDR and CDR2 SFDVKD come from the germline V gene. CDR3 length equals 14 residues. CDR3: CATSENRDRNEQFF.